This TCR beta chain was sequenced during a study of blood T cell repertoires in COVID-19. Study-wide background: The study drew acute and convalescent COVID-19 samples from the United States, Italy and Spain. In each case, the material was cDNA or gDNA derived from T cells, B-cell-depleted T cells, or PBMCs.

Authors' methods: By means of reference gene primer amplification, nucleated cell counts were estimated. TCRdb keeps only in-frame clones here, not all; method: immunoSEQ multiplex PCR. For V, J and clone size, that table is used; D and trimming come from the DNA. The table lists roughly 230,000 clones, over 70% of them singletons. This TCR came from a man in his forties with active or convalescent COVID-19. Material for sequencing was peripheral blood.

The CDR3 region is CASSLRPGDYGYTF. CDR3 in DNA: TGTGCCAGCAGCTTGAGGCCCGGAGACTATGGCTACACCTTC. The gene calls are TRBV5-6 and TRBJ1-2; D gene ambiguous. The CDR3 totals 14 residues. V lost 1 base to trimming and J lost 3 bases, with 10 bases between them. Germline loops: CDR1 SGHDT, CDR2 YYEEEE.